The source of this TCR beta chain is a study of vaccination and CD4 T cells after COVID-19. Treatment in this sample: roughly ten-day PBMC culture with coronavirus spike peptide pools or control peptides (ViraFEST assay). ViraFEST enlarged antigen-specific T cell populations with peptide pools and afterwards sequenced TCRs. Germline CDR1 MDHEN, CDR2 SYDVKM. The CDR3 runs to 16 residues. The V and J ends lost 4 bases and 2 bases respectively, with 16 bases between them. Cultured CD4+ T cells had their DNA profiled by the Oncomine TCR Beta short-read assay. TCRdb re-analysed the PCR reads in MiXCR, keeping a single row per CDR3 protein. Of under 20,000 distinct CDR3 sequences listed, around half are singletons. A word on this clonotype: The antigen remains unidentified.

The gene calls are TRBV28 and TRBJ2-3, with D tentatively TRBD1 (5 bases). Here the sequenced sample was CD4+ T cells from blood, cultured in vitro, taken before SARS-CoV-2 vaccination. The TCR was taken from a human donor who had recovered from COVID-19. The CDR3 nucleotides are TGTGCCAGCAGTTGGACATTCCCGGTCCCCACAGATACGCAGTATTTT. Its translation is CASSWTFPVPTDTQYF. Filled out from reference TRBV28 and TRBJ2-3, the complete variable domain reads DVKVTQSSRYLVKRTGEKVFLECVQDMDHENMFWYRQDPGLGLRLIYFSYDVKMKEKGDIPEGYSVSREKKERFSLILESASTNQTSMYLCASSWTFPVPTDTQYFGPGTRLTVL.